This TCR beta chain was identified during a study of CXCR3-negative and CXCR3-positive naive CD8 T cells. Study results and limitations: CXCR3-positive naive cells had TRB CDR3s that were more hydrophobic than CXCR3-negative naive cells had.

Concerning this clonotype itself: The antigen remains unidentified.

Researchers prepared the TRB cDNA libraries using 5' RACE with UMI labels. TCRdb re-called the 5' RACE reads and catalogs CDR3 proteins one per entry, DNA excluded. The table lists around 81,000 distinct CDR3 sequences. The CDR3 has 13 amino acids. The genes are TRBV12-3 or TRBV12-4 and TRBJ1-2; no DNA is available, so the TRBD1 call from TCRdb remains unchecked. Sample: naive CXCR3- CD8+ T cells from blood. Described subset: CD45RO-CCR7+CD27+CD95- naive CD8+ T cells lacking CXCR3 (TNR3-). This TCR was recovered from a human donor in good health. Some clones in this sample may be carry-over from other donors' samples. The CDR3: CASSTGTNYGYTF.